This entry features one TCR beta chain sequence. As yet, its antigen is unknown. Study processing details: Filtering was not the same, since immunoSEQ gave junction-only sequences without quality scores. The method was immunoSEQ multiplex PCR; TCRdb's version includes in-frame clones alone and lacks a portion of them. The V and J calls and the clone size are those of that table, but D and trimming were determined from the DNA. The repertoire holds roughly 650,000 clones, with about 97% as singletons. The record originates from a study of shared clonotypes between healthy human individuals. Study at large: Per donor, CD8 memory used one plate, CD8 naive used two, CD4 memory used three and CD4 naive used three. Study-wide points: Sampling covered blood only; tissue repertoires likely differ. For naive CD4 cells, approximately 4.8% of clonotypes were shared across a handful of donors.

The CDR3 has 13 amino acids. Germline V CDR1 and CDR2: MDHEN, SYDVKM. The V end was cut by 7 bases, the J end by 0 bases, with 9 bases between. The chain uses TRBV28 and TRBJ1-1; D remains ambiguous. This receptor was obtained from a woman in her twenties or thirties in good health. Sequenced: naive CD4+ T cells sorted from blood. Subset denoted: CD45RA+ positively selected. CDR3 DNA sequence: TGTGCCAGCACCATCACTGTGAACACTGAAGCTTTCTTT. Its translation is CASTITVNTEAFF.